Listed here are 14 T cell receptor beta chains from one sample, sequenced in a study of cytotoxic CD8 clonotypes in ibrutinib-treated CLL. Clones were sequenced by immunoSEQ multiplex PCR, and TCRdb holds only the in-frame ones, with some missing. Among about 56,000 clones listed, around 55% were seen once. Sequenced here: PBMCs, sampled after 24 months of ibrutinib treatment. The origin of the receptors is a human donor with chronic lymphocytic leukemia.

V and J are TRBV18 and TRBJ1-1, with D perhaps matching TRBD1 (5 bases). V was clipped by 3 bases and J by 2 bases, with 16 bases between them. Per germline, CDR1 KGHSH and CDR2 LQKENI. The CDR3 spans 16 residues. The CDR3 region is CASSPLRTQGNTEAFF. CDR3 in DNA: TGTGCCAGCTCACCTTTGCGGACCCAGGGCAACACTGAAGCTTTCTTT.

The chain is built from TRBV6-5 and TRBJ2-7, with TRBD1 as a possible D gene (5 bases). Per the germline V gene, CDR1 is MNHEY and CDR2 is SVGAGI. The length of the CDR3 is 15 residues. V was trimmed by 6 bases and J by 2 bases, leaving 17 bases between them. CDR3 residues: CASRNTRGQTYEQYV. CDR3 nucleotides: TGTGCCAGCAGAAATACTCGCGGACAAACCTACGAGCAGTACGTC.

There are a few counts of this clone. The genes are TRBV13 and TRBJ2-1; no clear D gene. CDR1 is PRHDT, CDR2 FYEKMQ, per germline (reference sequence). Trimming pared 3 bases from V and 0 bases from J, leaving 9 bases between. The CDR3 totals 15 residues. In DNA form, the CDR3 reads TGTGCCAGCAGCTTCCGGGCCCTCTCCTACAATGAGCAGTTCTTC. This encodes CASSFRALSYNEQFF.

The chain couples TRBV5-1 to TRBJ1-3; maybe TRBD1 (6 bases). The CDR3 loop spans 16 amino acids. V was trimmed by 2 bases and J by 0 bases, leaving 12 bases between them. From germline, CDR1 is SGHRS and CDR2 YFSETQ. The CDR3 here is CASSFGRGLSGNTIYF. CDR3 in DNA: TGCGCCAGCAGCTTTGGCAGGGGCCTCTCTGGAAACACCATATATTTT. The variable domain in full, completed from reference TRBV5-1 and TRBJ1-3, reads KAGVTQTPRYLIKTRGQQVTLSCSPISGHRSVSWYQQTPGQGLQFLFEYFSETQRNKGNFPGRFSGRQFSNSRSEMNVSTLELGDSALYLCASSFGRGLSGNTIYFGEGSWLTVV.

The chain is built from TRBV10-3 and TRBJ2-7; weak D call: TRBD2 (6 bases). CDR1 is ENHRY and CDR2 is SYGVKD in the germline V gene. V shed 7 bases and J shed 3 bases, with 19 bases lying between them. The CDR3 runs 15 residues. The chain's CDR3 is CAIKEVGRDRYEQYF. CDR3 in DNA: TGTGCCATCAAAGAGGTGGGGCGGGACCGCTACGAGCAGTACTTC.

A few counts support this clone. J is TRBJ1-2 and V is TRBV6-5; TRBD1 aligns across 8 bases. The CDR3 sequence is 13 residues long. Germline CDR1 reads MNHEY; CDR2 reads SVGAGI. The V and J ends lost 6 bases and 7 bases, in that order; junction bases with no gene match: 7. Here the CDR3 reads CASRADRAGGYTF. The CDR3 DNA reads TGTGCCAGCAGGGCGGACAGGGCGGGTGGCTACACCTTC.

The table lists this clone with a few counts. The chain uses TRBV6-1 and TRBJ2-3; 7 bases agree with TRBD2. The germline gives CDR1 MNHNS, CDR2 SASEGT. The J segment lost 4 bases and the V segment lost 2 bases, leaving 3 bases of the junction unmatched. CDR3 size: 14 residues. CDR3 protein: CASSEMTSSDTQYF. In DNA form, the CDR3 reads TGTGCCAGCAGTGAAATGACTAGCTCAGATACGCAGTATTTT.

The rearrangement joins TRBV7-9 to TRBJ2-5; 7 bases align to TRBD1. Germline V CDR1 and CDR2: SEHNR, FQNEAQ (reference sequence). Trimming cost V 5 bases and J 1 base; bases outside gene matches: 7. This CDR3 region has 15 residues. CDR3 residues: CASSPGGELQETQYF. DNA for the CDR3: TGTGCCAGCAGCCCAGGGGGTGAACTCCAAGAGACCCAGTACTTC.

The CDR3 here is CASSLDLDEQFF. CDR3 sequence (DNA): TGCGCCAGCAGCTTGGATCTAGATGAGCAGTTCTTC. The genes are TRBV5-1 and TRBJ2-1; D is unresolved. Germline V gene sequence: CDR1 SGHRS, CDR2 YFSETQ. Between the trimmed V and J ends, which lost 0 bases and 8 bases, there was a span of 6 bases. The CDR3 is 12 residues long.

This clone has just a few counts. The V call is TRBV4-1, the J call TRBJ2-4, with a tentative D call TRBD1 (5 bases). This CDR3 comprises 16 residues. Germline V CDR1 and CDR2: MGHRA, YSYEKL. The ends were cut back, 1 base at V and 0 bases at J, with 10 bases in the middle. In nucleotides, the CDR3 is TGCGCCAGCAGCCAAGTTCTAAGGGGAGCCAAAAACATTCAGTACTTC. Amino acid sequence: CASSQVLRGAKNIQYF.

The chain joins TRBV28 to TRBJ2-7; 8 nucleotides agree with TRBD1. The CDR3 runs to 14 residues. Trimming at V came to 5 bases and at J to 2 bases, leaving 5 bases not matched to a gene. Germline V gene lookup returns CDR1 MDHEN and CDR2 SYDVKM. The CDR3: CASSPGTGPYEQYV. DNA for the CDR3: TGTGCCAGCAGTCCAGGGACAGGTCCCTACGAGCAGTACGTC.

This clone has only one observation. The gene calls are TRBV7-9 and TRBJ2-7; no reliable D call. From germline, CDR1 is SEHNR and CDR2 FQNEAQ (reference sequence). The CDR3 is made up of 12 amino acids. V was pared by 4 bases and J by 6 bases, with 10 bases between. CDR3 in DNA: TGTGCCAGCAGCTCTCACTTCTTCGAGCAGTACTTC. This encodes CASSSHFFEQYF.

The chain is built from TRBV7-6 and TRBJ2-5, with D possibly being TRBD2 (6 bases). V was pared by 5 bases and J by 2 bases, with 18 bases between. Germline-derived CDR1 and CDR2 are SGHVS and FNYEAQ. This CDR3 has 16 residues. CDR3 amino acids: CASSPLLAAKQETQYF. In DNA form, the CDR3 reads TGTGCCAGCAGCCCACTACTAGCAGCAAAACAAGAGACCCAGTACTTC.

This clone was counted only a few times. The genes are TRBV6-4 and TRBJ2-7; D might be TRBD1 or TRBD2, each matching 5 bases. V gave up 7 bases and J gave up 4 bases, with 11 bases separating them. Germline V gene lookup returns CDR1 MRHNA and CDR2 SNTAGT. The CDR3 runs 12 residues. The CDR3 region has the DNA TGTGCCAGCACGAGGGGTAGATACGAGCAGTACGTC. Translation: CASTRGRYEQYV.